This T cell receptor beta chain is drawn from a study of blood T cell repertoires in COVID-19. As processed by the authors: Quantification of nucleated cells was approximated via reference gene primer amplification. Clones were read by immunoSEQ multiplex PCR, and TCRdb kept only the in-frame ones, dropping some. Clone size and the V and J calls come from that table; the DNA yielded D and trimming. The sample lists 150,000 to 190,000 clones; approximately 82% were seen once. Trimming took off 6 bases at V and 2 bases at J, with 20 bases between the two ends. The length of the CDR3 is 17 residues. Germline V gene lookup returns CDR1 LNHDA and CDR2 SQIVND (reference sequence).

This receptor was identified in a woman aged 45 to 65 with acute or convalescent COVID-19. The chain joins TRBV19 to TRBJ1-3; weak D call: TRBD1 (6 bases). Sequenced: peripheral blood. CDR3 in DNA: TGTGCCAGTAGCTCAACAACAGGGATTTTGACTGGAAACACCATATATTTT. It translates to CASSSTTGILTGNTIYF.